This T cell receptor beta chain is from a study of OX40 agonist ivuxolimab in advanced cancers. The CDR3 loop spans 12 amino acids. Trimming pared 5 bases from V and 0 bases from J, leaving 5 bases between. Looked up from germline, CDR1 is MNHEY and CDR2 is SVGAGI. The protocol was immunoSEQ multiplex PCR, while the TCRdb copy is restricted to in-frame clones and leaves out a portion. In the table there are about 8,900 clones, around 70% of which are singletons. The source is an adult with an advanced solid tumor such as melanoma, head and neck, liver or kidney cancer. The chain couples TRBV6-5 to TRBJ2-7; D is undetermined. The material sequenced was CD4+ or CD8+ T cells sorted from blood, taken in a trial of the OX40 agonist ivuxolimab. CDR3 sequence reads: CASSDASYEQYF. The CDR3 DNA reads TGTGCCAGCAGTGATGCCTCCTACGAGCAGTACTTC.